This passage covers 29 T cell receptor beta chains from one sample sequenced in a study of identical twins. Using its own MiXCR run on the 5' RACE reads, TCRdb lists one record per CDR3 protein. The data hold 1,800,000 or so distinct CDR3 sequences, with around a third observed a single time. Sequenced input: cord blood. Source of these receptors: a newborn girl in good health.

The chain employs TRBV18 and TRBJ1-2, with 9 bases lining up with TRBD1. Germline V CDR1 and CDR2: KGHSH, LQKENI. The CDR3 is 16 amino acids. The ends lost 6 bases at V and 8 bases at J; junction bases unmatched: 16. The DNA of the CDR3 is TGTGCCAGCTCGCGCACCAGGGGACAGGGTATGGAGGGCTACACCTTC. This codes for CASSRTRGQGMEGYTF. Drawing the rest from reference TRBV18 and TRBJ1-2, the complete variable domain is NAGVMQNPRHLVRRRGQEARLRCSPMKGHSHVYWYRQLPEEGLKFMVYLQKENIIDESGMPKERFSAEFPKEGPSILRIQQVVRGDSAAYFCASSRTRGQGMEGYTFGSGTRLTVV.

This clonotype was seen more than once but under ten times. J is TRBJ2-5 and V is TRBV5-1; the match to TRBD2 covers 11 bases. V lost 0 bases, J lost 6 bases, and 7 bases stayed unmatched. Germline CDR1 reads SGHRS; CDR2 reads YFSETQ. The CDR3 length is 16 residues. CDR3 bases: TGCGCCAGCAGCTTGGGAACTAGCGGGAGTTTAAAGACCCAGTACTTC. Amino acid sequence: CASSLGTSGSLKTQYF.

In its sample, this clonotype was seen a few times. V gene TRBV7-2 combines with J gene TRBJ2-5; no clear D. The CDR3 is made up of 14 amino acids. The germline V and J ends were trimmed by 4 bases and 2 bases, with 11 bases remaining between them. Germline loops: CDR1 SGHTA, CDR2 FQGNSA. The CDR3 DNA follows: TGTGCCAGCAGCTCGCTCGTTATTCAAGAGACCCAGTACTTC. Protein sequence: CASSSLVIQETQYF. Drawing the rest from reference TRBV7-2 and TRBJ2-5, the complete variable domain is GAGVSQSPSNKVTEKGKDVELRCDPISGHTALYWYRQSLGQGLEFLIYFQGNSAPDKSGLPSDRFSAERTGGSVSTLTIQRTQQEDSAVYLCASSSLVIQETQYFGPGTRLLVL.

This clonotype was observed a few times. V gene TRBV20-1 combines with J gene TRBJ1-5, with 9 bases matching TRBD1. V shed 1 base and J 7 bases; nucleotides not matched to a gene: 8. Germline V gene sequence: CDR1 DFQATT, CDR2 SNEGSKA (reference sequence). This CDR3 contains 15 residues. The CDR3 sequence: CSARGSQGARQPQHF. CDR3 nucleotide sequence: TGCAGTGCTAGAGGATCACAGGGGGCCCGGCAGCCCCAGCATTTT.

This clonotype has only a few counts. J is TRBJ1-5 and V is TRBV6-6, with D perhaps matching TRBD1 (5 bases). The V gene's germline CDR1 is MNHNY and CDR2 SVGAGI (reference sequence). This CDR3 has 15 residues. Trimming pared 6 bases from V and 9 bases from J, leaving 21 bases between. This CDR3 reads CASSHGTNVEGPQHF. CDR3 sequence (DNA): TGTGCCAGCAGCCACGGGACTAACGTTGAGGGGCCCCAGCATTTT.

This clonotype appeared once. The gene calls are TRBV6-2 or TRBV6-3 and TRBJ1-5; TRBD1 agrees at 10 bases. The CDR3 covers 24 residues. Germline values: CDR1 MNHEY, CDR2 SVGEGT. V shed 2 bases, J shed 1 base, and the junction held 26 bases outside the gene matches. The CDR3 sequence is CASSYPLILTGGLSRERSNQPQHF. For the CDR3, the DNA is TGTGCCAGCAGTTACCCACTCATCCTGACAGGGGGCCTATCCAGAGAACGAAGCAATCAGCCCCAGCATTTT.

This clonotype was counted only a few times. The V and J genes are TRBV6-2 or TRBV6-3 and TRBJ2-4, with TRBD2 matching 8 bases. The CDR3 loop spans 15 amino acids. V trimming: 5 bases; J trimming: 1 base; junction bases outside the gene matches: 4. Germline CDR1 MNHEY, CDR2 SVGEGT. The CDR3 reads CASSPRGGAKNIQYF. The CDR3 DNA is TGTGCCAGCAGTCCCCGGGGGGGGGCCAAAAACATTCAGTACTTC.

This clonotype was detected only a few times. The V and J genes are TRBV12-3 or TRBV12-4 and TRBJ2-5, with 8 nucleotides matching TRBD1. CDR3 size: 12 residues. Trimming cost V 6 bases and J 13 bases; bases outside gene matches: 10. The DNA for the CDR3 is TGTGCCAGCAGCCCAAGACAGGGGTTGATGTACTTC. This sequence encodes CASSPRQGLMYF.

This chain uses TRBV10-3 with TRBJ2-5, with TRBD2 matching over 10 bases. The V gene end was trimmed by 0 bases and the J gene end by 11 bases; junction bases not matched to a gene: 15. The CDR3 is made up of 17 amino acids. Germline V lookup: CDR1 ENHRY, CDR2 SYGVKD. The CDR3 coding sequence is TGTGCCATCAGTGAGTCCTCGAATAGCGGGAGGTTTAATGAGCAGTACTTC. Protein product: CAISESSNSGRFNEQYF.

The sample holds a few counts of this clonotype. Here the CDR3 DNA reads TGTGCCAGCAGTCTTCGGGGGGCTATTTCCACAGATACGCAGTATTTT. Amino acids: CASSLRGAISTDTQYF. The J gene is TRBJ2-3, the V gene TRBV2; possibly TRBD2 for D (7 bases). Germline V lookup: CDR1 SNHLY, CDR2 FYNNEI. V was trimmed by 5 bases and J by 2 bases, leaving 17 bases between them. The CDR3 spans 16 residues.

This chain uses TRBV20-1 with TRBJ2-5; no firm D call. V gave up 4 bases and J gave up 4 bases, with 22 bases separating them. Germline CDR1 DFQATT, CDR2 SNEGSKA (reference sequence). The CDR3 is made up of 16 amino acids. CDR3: CSATPFGARDRETQYF. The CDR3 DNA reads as TGCAGTGCTACCCCCTTTGGCGCCCGAGATCGAGAGACCCAGTACTTC.

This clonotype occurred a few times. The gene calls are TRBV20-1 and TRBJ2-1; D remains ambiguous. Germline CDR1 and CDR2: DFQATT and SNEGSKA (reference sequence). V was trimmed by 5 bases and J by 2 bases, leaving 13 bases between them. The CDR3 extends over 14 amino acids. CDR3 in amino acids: CSAPVRPTYNEQFF. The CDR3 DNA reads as TGCAGTGCTCCCGTCCGGCCGACCTACAATGAGCAGTTCTTC.

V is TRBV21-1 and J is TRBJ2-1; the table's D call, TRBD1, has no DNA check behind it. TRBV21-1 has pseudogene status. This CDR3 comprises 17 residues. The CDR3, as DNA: TGTGCCAGCAGCAATTCGGTTTGTCGACAGGGCTACAATGAGCAGTTCTTC. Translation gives CASSNSVCRQGYNEQFF.

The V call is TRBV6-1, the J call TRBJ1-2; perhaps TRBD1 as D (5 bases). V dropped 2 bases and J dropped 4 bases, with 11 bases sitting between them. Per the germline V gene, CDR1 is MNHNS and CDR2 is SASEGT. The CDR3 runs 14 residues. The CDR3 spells CASSEIVGGYGYTF. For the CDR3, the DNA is TGTGCCAGCAGTGAAATAGTGGGGGGCTATGGCTACACCTTC.

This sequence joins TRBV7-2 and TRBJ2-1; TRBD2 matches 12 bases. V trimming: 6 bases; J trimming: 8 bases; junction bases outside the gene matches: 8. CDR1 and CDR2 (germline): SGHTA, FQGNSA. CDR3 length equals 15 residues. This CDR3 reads CASSKTSGRQDEQFF. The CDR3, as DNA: TGTGCCAGCAGTAAGACTAGCGGGAGACAGGATGAGCAGTTCTTC.

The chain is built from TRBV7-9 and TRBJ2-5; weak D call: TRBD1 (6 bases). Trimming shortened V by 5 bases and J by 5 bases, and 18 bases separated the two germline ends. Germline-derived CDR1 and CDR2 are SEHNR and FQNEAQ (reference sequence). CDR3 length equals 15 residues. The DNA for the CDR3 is TGTGCCAGCAGCCCTGGGGGCGCCGGTAGGGAGACCCAGTACTTC. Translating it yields CASSPGGAGRETQYF.

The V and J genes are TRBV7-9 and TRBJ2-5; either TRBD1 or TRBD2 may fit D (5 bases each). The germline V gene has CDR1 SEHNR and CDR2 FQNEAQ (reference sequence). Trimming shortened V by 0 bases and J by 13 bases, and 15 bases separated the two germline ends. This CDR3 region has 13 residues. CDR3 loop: CASSLAGSGTTYF. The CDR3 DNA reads TGTGCCAGCAGCTTAGCGGGTTCCGGGACGACGTACTTC.

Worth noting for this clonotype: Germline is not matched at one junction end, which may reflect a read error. In DNA form, the CDR3 reads TGTGCCGGCAGCCCCGACAGCCTCTATGGCTACACCTTC. It translates to CAGSPDSLYGYTF. V gene TRBV3-1 combines with J gene TRBJ1-2, with a possible D match to TRBD1 (5 bases). CDR1 and CDR2 from the germline V gene are LGHDT and YNNKEL (reference sequence). CDR3 length equals 13 residues.

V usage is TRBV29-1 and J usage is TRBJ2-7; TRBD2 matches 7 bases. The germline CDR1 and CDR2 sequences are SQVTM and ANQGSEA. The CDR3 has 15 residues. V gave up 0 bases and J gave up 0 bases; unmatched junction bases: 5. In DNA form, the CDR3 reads TGCAGCGTTGAAGATTGGGGCGGGAGCTCCTACGAGCAGTACTTC. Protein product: CSVEDWGGSSYEQYF.

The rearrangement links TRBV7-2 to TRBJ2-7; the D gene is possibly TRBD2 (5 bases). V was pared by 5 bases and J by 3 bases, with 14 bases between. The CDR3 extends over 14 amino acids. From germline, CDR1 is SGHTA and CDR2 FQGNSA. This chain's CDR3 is CASSPTSAYYEQYF. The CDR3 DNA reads TGTGCCAGCAGCCCAACTAGTGCCTACTACGAGCAGTACTTC.

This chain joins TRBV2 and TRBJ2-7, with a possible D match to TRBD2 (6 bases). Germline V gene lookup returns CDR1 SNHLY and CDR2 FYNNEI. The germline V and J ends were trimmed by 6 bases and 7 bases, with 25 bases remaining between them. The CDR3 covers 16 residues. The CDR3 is CASRDRPGLSVNEQYF. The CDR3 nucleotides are TGTGCCAGCAGGGATCGTCCGGGACTTTCAGTCAATGAGCAGTACTTC. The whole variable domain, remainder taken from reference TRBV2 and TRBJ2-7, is EPEVTQTPSHQVTQMGQEVILRCVPISNHLYFYWYRQILGQKVEFLVSFYNNEISEKSEIFDDQFSVERPDGSNFTLKIRSTKLEDSAMYFCASRDRPGLSVNEQYFGPGTRLTVT.

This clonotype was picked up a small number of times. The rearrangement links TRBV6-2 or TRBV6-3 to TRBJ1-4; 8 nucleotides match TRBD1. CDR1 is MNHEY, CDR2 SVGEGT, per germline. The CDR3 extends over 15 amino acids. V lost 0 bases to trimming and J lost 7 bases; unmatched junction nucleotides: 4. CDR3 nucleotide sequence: TGTGCCAGCAGTTACTCCGGCAGGGGGCTTGAAAAACTGTTTTTT. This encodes CASSYSGRGLEKLFF.

DNA of the CDR3: TGTGCCAGCAGTTCCTCGATTTATGGCTACACCTTC. Translated, it gives CASSSSIYGYTF. The chain has TRBV28 and TRBJ1-2, with unresolved D. Trimming stripped 4 bases from V and 5 bases from J, with 8 bases between. Germline V gene data show CDR1 as MDHEN and CDR2 as SYDVKM. The CDR3 totals 12 residues.

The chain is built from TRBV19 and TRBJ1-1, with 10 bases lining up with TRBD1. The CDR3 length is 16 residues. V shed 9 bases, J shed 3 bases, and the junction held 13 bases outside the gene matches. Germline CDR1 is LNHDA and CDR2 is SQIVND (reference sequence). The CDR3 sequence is CASKTGTGVIDTEAFF. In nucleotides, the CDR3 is TGTGCCAGCAAGACCGGGACAGGGGTAATAGACACTGAAGCTTTCTTT.

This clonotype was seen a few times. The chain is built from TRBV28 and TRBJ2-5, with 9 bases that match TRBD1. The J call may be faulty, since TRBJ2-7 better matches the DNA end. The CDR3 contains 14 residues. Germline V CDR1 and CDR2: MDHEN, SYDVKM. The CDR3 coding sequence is TGTGCCAGCCAGATTCCGGGACAGGGCAACGAGCAGTACTTC. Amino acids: CASQIPGQGNEQYF.

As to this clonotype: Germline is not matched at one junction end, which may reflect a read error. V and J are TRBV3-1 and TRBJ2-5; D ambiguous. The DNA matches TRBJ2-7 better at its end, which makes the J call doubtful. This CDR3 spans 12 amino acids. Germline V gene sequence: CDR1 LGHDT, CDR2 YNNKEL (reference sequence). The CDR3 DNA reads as TGTGCCAGCAACCAATCTGGCTACGAGCAGTACTTC. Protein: CASNQSGYEQYF.

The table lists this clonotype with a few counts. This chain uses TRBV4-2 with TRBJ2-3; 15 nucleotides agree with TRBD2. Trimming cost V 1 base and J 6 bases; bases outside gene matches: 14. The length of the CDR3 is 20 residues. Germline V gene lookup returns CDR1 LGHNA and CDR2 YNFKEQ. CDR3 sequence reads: CASSQVWTSGRAFGSDTQYF. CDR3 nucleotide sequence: TGTGCCAGCAGCCAAGTGTGGACTAGCGGGAGGGCCTTTGGGTCGGATACGCAGTATTTT.

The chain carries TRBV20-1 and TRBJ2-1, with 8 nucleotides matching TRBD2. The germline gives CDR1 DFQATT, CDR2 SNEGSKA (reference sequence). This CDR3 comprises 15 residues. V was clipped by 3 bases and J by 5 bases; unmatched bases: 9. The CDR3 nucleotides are TGCAGTGCTAGGAAAGTTAGCGGGGTGAACAATGAGCAGTTCTTC. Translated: CSARKVSGVNNEQFF.

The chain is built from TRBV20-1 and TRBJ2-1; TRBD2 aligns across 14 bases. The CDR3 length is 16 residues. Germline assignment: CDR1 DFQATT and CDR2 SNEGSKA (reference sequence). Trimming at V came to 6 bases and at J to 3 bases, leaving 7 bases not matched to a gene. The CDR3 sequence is CSATPGLAGVYNEQFF. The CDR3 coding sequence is TGCAGTGCGACGCCGGGACTAGCGGGAGTCTACAATGAGCAGTTCTTC.